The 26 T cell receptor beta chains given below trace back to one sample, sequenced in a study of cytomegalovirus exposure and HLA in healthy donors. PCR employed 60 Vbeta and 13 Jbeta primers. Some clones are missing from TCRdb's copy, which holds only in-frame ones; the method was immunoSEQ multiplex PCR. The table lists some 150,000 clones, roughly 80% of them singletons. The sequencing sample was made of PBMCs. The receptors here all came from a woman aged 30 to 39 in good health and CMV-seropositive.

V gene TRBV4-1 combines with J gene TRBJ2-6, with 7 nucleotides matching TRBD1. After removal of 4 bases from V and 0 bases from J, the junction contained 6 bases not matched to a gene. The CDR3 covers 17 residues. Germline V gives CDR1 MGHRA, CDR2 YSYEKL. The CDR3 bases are TGCGCCAGCAGCCCCGGACAGGCCCGCTCTGGGGCCAACGTCCTGACTTTC. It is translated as CASSPGQARSGANVLTF.

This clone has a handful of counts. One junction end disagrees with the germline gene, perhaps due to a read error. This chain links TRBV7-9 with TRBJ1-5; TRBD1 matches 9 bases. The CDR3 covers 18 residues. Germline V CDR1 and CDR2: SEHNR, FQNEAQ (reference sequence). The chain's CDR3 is CSSSLISGGTGFNQPQHF. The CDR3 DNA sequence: TGTTCCAGCAGCTTAATTTCGGGCGGGACAGGGTTTAATCAGCCCCAGCATTTT.

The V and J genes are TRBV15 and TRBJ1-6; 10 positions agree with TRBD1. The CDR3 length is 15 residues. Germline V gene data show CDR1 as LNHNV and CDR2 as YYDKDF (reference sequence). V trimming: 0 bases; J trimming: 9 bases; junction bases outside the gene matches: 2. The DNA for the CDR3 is TGTGCCACCAGCAGAGAGGGACAGGGGACTTCACCCCTCCACTTT. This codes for CATSREGQGTSPLHF.

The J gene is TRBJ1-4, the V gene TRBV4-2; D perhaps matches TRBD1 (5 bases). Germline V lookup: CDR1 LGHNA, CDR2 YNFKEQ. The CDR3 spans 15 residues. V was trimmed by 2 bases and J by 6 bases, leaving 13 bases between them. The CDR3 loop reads CASSQKAQGDEKLFF. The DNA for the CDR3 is TGTGCCAGCAGCCAAAAAGCTCAGGGTGATGAAAAACTGTTTTTT.

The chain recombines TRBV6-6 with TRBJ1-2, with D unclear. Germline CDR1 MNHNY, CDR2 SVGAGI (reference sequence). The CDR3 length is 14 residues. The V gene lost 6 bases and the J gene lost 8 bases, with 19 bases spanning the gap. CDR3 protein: CASSPAAGSHGYTF. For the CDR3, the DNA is TGTGCCAGCAGCCCAGCGGCGGGGAGTCACGGCTACACCTTC.

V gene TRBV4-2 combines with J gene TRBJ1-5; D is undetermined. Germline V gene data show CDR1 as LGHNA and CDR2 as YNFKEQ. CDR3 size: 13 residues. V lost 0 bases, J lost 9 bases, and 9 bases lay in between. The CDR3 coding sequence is TGTGCCAGCAGCCAAGATATACGGGGGCCCCAGCATTTT. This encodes CASSQDIRGPQHF.

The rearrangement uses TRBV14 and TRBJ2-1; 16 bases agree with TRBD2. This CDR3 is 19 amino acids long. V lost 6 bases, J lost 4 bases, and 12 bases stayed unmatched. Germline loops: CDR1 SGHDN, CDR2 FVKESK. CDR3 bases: TGTGCCAGCAGTACTTACCTGGGACTAGCGGGGGGGCCGTACAATGAGCAGTTCTTC. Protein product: CASSTYLGLAGGPYNEQFF.

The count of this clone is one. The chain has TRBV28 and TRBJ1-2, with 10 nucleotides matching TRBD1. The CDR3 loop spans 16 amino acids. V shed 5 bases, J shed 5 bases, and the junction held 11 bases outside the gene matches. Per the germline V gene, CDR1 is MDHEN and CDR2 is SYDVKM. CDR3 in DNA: TGTGCCAGCAGTATCCCGGGACAGGGGAGAGTTTATGGCTACACCTTC. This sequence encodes CASSIPGQGRVYGYTF.

CDR3 nucleotides: TGTGCCAGCAGCCAAGATAGCGCGGGAAACACCATATATTTT. Protein: CASSQDSAGNTIYF. The chain has TRBV4-2 and TRBJ1-3, with D uncertain. Trimming removed 0 bases at V and 4 bases at J, with 7 bases between. The CDR3 has 14 residues. From germline, CDR1 is LGHNA and CDR2 YNFKEQ.

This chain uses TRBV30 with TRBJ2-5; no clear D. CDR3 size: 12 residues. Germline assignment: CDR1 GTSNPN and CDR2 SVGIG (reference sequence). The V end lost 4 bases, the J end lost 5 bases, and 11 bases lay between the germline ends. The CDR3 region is CAWMLSAETQYF. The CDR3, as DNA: TGTGCCTGGATGTTATCCGCGGAGACCCAGTACTTC.

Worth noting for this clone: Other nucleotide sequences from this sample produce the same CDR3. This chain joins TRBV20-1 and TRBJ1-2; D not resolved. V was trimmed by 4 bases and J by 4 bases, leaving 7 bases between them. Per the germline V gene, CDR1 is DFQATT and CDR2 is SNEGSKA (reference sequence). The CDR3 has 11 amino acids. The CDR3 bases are TGCAGTGCTATCGACACCTATGGCTACACCTTC. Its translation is CSAIDTYGYTF.

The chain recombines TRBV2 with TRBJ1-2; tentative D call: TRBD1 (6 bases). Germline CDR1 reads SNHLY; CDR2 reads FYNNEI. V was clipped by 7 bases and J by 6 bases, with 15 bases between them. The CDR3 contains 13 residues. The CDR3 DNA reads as TGTGCCAGCACCACACAGGGTATTGATGGCTACACCTTC. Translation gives CASTTQGIDGYTF.

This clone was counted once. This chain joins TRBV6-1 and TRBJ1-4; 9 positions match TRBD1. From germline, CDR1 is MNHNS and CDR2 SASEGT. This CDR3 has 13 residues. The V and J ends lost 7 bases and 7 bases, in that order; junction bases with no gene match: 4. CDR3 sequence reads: CASKTGGIEKLFF. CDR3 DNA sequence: TGTGCCAGCAAGACAGGGGGGATTGAAAAACTGTTTTTT.

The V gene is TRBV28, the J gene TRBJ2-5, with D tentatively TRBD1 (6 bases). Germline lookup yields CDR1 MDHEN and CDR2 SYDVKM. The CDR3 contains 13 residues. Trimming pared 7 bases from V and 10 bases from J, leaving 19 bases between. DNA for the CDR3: TGTGCCAGCAACAGGGTCCAGGAAGGAATCCAGTACTTC. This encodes CASNRVQEGIQYF.

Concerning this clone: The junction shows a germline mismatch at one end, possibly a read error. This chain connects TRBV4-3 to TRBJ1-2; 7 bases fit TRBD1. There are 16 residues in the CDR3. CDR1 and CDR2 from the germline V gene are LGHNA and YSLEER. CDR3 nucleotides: TGCGCCAACAGCCATCGACAGGGACAGTCCTACTATGGCTACACCTTC. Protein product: CANSHRQGQSYYGYTF.

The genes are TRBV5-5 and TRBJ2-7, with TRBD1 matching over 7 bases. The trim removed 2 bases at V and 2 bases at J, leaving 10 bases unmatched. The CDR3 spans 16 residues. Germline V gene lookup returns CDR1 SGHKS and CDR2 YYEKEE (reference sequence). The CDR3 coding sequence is TGTGCCAGCAGCTTACTTCCCGGGACAGCAACCTACGAGCAGTACTTC. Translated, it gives CASSLLPGTATYEQYF.

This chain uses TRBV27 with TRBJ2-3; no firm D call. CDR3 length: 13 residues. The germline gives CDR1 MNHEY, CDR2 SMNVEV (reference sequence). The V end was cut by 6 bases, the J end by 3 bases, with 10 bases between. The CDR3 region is CASSHRDTDTQYF. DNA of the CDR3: TGTGCCAGCAGCCACCGCGATACAGATACGCAGTATTTT.

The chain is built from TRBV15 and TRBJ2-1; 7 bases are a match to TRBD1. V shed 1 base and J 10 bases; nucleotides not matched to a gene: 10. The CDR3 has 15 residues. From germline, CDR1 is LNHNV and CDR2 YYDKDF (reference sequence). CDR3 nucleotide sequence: TGTGCCACCAGCAGAGGCAGGGGGTCCGGGTTGGAGCAGTTCTTC. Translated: CATSRGRGSGLEQFF.

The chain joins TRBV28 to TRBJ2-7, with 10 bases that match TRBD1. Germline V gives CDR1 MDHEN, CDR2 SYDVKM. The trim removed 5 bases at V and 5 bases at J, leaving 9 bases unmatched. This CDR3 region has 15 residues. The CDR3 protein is CASSKRGQGSHEQYF. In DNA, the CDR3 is TGTGCCAGCAGTAAGCGGGGACAGGGGTCCCACGAGCAGTACTTC.

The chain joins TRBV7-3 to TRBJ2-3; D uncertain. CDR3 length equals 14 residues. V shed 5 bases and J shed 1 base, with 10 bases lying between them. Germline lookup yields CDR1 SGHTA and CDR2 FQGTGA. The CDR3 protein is CASSPRVGTDTQYF. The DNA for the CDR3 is TGTGCCAGCAGCCCGCGAGTTGGCACAGATACGCAGTATTTT.

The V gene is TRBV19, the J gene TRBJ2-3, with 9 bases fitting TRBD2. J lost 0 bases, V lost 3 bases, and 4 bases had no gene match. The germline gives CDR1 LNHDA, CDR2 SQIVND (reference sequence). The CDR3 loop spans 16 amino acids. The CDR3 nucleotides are TGTGCCAGTAGTATTTTTAGCGGGGGAAGCACAGATACGCAGTATTTT. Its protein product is CASSIFSGGSTDTQYF.

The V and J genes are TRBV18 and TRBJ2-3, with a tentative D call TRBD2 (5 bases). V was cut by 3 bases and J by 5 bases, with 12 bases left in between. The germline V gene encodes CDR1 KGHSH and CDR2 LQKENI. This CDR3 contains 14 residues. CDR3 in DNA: TGTGCCAGCTCACCTGAACTAGTGGGAGATACGCAGTATTTT. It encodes CASSPELVGDTQYF.

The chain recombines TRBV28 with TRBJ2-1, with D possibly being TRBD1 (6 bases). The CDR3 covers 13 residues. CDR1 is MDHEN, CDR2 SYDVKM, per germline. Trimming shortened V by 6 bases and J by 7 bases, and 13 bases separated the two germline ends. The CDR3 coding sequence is TGTGCCAGCAGGCCCACAGGGACGAATGAGCAGTTCTTC. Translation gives CASRPTGTNEQFF.

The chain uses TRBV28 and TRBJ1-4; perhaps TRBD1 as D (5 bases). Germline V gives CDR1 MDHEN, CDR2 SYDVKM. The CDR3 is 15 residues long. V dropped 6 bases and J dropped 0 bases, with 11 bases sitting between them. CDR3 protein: CASSPRGATNEKLFF. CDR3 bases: TGTGCCAGCAGCCCTAGGGGTGCAACTAATGAAAAACTGTTTTTT.

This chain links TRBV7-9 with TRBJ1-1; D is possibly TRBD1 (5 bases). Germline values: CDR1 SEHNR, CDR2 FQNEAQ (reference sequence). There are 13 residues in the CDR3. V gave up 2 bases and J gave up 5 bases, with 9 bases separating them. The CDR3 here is CASSLRRVTEAFF. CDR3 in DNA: TGTGCCAGCAGCTTACGCAGGGTAACTGAAGCTTTCTTT.

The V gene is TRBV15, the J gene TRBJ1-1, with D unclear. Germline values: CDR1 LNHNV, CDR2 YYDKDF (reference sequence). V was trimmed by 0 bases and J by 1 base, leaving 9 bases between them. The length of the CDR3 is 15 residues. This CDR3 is CATSRDLGRNTEAFF. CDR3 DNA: TGTGCCACCAGCAGAGATCTAGGCAGGAACACTGAAGCTTTCTTT.